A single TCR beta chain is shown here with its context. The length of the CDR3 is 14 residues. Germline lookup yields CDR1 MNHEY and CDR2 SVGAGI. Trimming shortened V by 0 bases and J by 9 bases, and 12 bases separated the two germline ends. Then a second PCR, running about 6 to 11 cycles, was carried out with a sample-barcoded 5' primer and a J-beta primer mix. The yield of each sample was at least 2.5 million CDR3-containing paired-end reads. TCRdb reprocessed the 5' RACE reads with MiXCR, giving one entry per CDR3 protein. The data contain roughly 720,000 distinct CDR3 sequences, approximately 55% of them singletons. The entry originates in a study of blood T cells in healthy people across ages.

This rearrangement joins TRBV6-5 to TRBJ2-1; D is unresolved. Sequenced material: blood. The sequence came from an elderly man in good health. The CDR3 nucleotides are TGTGCCAGCAGTTACTCCCAAGTCGAAAGTGAGCAGTTCTTC. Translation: CASSYSQVESEQFF.